The sequence of this T cell receptor beta chain was determined in a study of T cells after somatic rescue of genetic block. Germline V CDR1 and CDR2: LNHDA, SQIVND (reference sequence). V was cut by 1 base and J by 2 bases, with 15 bases left in between. The CDR3 has 17 amino acids. Assay: immunoSEQ multiplex PCR; the TCRdb copy retains only in-frame clones and omits some. The sample contains tens of thousands of clones, approximately 96% of which appear only once. Sequenced sample: peripheral blood mononuclear cells (PBMCs). J is TRBJ1-5 and V is TRBV19; D unresolved. The clonotype comes from a child younger than two. The CDR3 spells CASSIGAPGSGNQPQHF. CDR3 coding DNA: TGTGCCAGTAGTATAGGGGCTCCCGGTTCGGGCAATCAGCCCCAGCATTTT.